The 15 T cell receptor beta chains given below trace back to one sample, sequenced in a study of post-analysis software for immune sequencing data. Study-level results: With TRBV5-6, TRBV5-1 and TRBV20-1 included, 4 to 6 TRBV segments were more frequent in patients than in controls.

Unique molecular identifiers were carried by the TCR beta cDNA libraries. TCRdb itself ran the PCR reads through MiXCR, one entry per CDR3 protein. Among almost 700,000 distinct CDR3 sequences listed, 55% to 70% were seen once. What these receptors recognize is not known. Sequencing used blood. The receptor source for this set is a girl aged 2-10 years with multiple sclerosis.

The gene calls are TRBV6-5 and TRBJ1-1; D ambiguous. The CDR3 totals 12 residues. V gave up 5 bases and J gave up 1 base, with 5 bases separating them. The germline CDR1 and CDR2 sequences are MNHEY and SVGAGI. CDR3 loop: CASSAPNTEAFF. CDR3 nucleotides: TGTGCCAGCAGTGCTCCGAACACTGAAGCTTTCTTT.

A few counts support this clonotype. The rearrangement links TRBV7-9 to TRBJ2-7, with 8 positions matching TRBD1. Germline V gene data show CDR1 as SEHNR and CDR2 as FQNEAQ (reference sequence). Losses at the gene ends were 7 bases for V and 2 bases for J; bases not matched to a gene: 7. This CDR3 is 14 amino acids long. Here the CDR3 reads CASTRTGSPYEQYF. The CDR3, as DNA: TGTGCCAGCACCCGGACAGGGAGCCCCTACGAGCAGTACTTC.

The CDR3 DNA follows: TGTGCCATCAGGTCCGGGACAGGCGAACAGTACTTC. Protein: CAIRSGTGEQYF. The rearrangement uses TRBV10-3 and TRBJ2-5; 8 nucleotides align to TRBD1. Germline assignment: CDR1 ENHRY and CDR2 SYGVKD. The V and J ends lost 6 bases and 11 bases, in that order; junction bases with no gene match: 8. CDR3 length equals 12 residues.

The rearrangement joins TRBV6-6 to TRBJ1-2; D is unresolved. The V gene lost 0 bases and the J gene lost 4 bases, with 9 bases spanning the gap. The CDR3 extends over 14 amino acids. Germline V CDR1 and CDR2: MNHNY, SVGAGI (reference sequence). Written as DNA, the CDR3 is TGTGCCAGCAGTTACTCGGCAGACTTCTATGGCTACACCTTC. It translates to CASSYSADFYGYTF.

The rearrangement joins TRBV14 to TRBJ2-7, with 10 positions matching TRBD1. V gave up 3 bases and J gave up 2 bases; unmatched junction bases: 7. Per the germline V gene, CDR1 is SGHDN and CDR2 is FVKESK. This CDR3 has 16 amino acids. In nucleotides, the CDR3 is TGTGCCAGCAGCCAGGAACGGGACAGGGGAACCTACGAGCAGTACTTC. Encoded protein: CASSQERDRGTYEQYF.

The chain couples TRBV6-1 to TRBJ2-7; D call uncertain. V lost 4 bases, J lost 3 bases, and 10 bases lay in between. The length of the CDR3 is 13 residues. The germline CDR1 and CDR2 sequences are MNHNS and SASEGT. CDR3 loop: CASSAAVDYEQYF. CDR3 nucleotide sequence: TGTGCCAGCAGTGCGGCCGTAGACTACGAGCAGTACTTC.

This clonotype was detected only a few times. The chain couples TRBV5-1 to TRBJ2-1, with TRBD2 identical over 15 bases. The CDR3 totals 17 residues. The ends lost 4 bases at V and 3 bases at J; junction bases unmatched: 5. Germline-derived CDR1 and CDR2 are SGHRS and YFSETQ. CDR3: CASSPRTSGGDYNEQFF. CDR3 DNA sequence: TGCGCCAGCAGCCCCAGGACTAGCGGGGGGGACTACAATGAGCAGTTCTTC.

This clonotype appeared a few times. The chain joins TRBV29-1 to TRBJ2-3; D is possibly TRBD1 or TRBD2 (5 bases each). From germline, CDR1 is SQVTM and CDR2 ANQGSEA. Trimming pared 4 bases from V and 4 bases from J, leaving 15 bases between. CDR3 length: 14 residues. This CDR3 reads CSVAHLGVADTQYF. CDR3 sequence (DNA): TGCAGCGTTGCCCACTTGGGGGTGGCAGATACGCAGTATTTT.

In its sample, this clonotype was seen a few times. J is TRBJ2-3 and V is TRBV7-9, with 9 bases aligning to TRBD2. The germline CDR1 and CDR2 sequences are SEHNR and FQNEAQ (reference sequence). V lost 5 bases to trimming and J lost 6 bases; unmatched junction nucleotides: 9. The CDR3 has 15 amino acids. Written as DNA, the CDR3 is TGTGCCAGCAGCACCCGCGGCGGGGGGGAGGATACGCAGTATTTT. This gives the protein CASSTRGGGEDTQYF.

The chain joins TRBV20-1 to TRBJ2-7; TRBD2 matches at 9 bases. V trimming: 5 bases; J trimming: 7 bases; junction bases outside the gene matches: 9. The CDR3 runs to 13 residues. Germline V gene data show CDR1 as DFQATT and CDR2 as SNEGSKA (reference sequence). The DNA of the CDR3 is TGCAGTGCTTCCAGCGGGGGGCCGGGGGAGCAGTACTTC. As protein: CSASSGGPGEQYF.

V and J are TRBV3-1 and TRBJ2-1, with a tentative D call TRBD2 (5 bases). This CDR3 has 13 residues. In germline, CDR1 is LGHDT, CDR2 YNNKEL (reference sequence). The germline V and J ends were trimmed by 3 bases and 6 bases, with 9 bases remaining between them. CDR3: CASSQGSCNEQFF. The CDR3 bases are TGTGCCAGCAGCCAGGGGAGTTGCAATGAGCAGTTCTTC.

This clonotype was seen more than once but under ten times. V gene TRBV5-6 combines with J gene TRBJ2-7, with 7 positions matching TRBD2. V lost 3 bases to trimming and J lost 6 bases; unmatched junction nucleotides: 9. CDR3 length equals 14 residues. CDR1 SGHDT and CDR2 YYEEEE come from the germline V gene. The CDR3: CASSSPGRLAEQYF. For the CDR3, the DNA is TGTGCCAGCAGCTCCCCGGGGAGACTAGCCGAGCAGTACTTC.

This clonotype was seen only a few times. The chain carries TRBV13 and TRBJ1-2, with a weak D call TRBD1 (6 bases). This CDR3 is built from 15 residues. Trimming removed 4 bases from V and 8 bases from J, with 20 bases in between. Germline V gene data show CDR1 as PRHDT and CDR2 as FYEKMQ (reference sequence). The chain's CDR3 is CASSSFTGGAHGYTF. The CDR3 nucleotides read TGTGCCAGCAGCTCTTTTACCGGGGGCGCGCACGGCTACACCTTC.

This clonotype was counted a few times. The chain is built from TRBV29-1 and TRBJ2-1; no reliable D call. Germline V gene lookup returns CDR1 SQVTM and CDR2 ANQGSEA. V lost 6 bases to trimming and J lost 2 bases, with 8 bases between them. CDR3 length: 12 residues. The CDR3 is CSVPNPYNEQFF. In nucleotides, the CDR3 is TGCAGCGTGCCCAACCCCTACAATGAGCAGTTCTTC.

The rearrangement links TRBV20-1 to TRBJ1-5; TRBD1 aligns across 7 bases. The CDR3 is 16 amino acids. After removal of 6 bases from V and 0 bases from J, the junction contained 11 bases not matched to a gene. CDR1 DFQATT and CDR2 SNEGSKA come from the germline V gene (reference sequence). Here the CDR3 DNA reads TGCAGTGCCTCGTTCGGGACAGCCTATAGCAATCAGCCCCAGCATTTT. Translation: CSASFGTAYSNQPQHF.